The 18 T cell receptor beta chains presented below share a single source sample, sequenced in a study of blood T cells in healthy people across ages (dated by TCRdb to between 2014 and 2017). The library relied on 5' RACE. Instrument used: Illumina HiSeq 2500. The second PCR ran for roughly 7 to 12 cycles and used a J-beta primer mix along with a sample-barcoded 5' primer. The public reads were quality trimmed at Q25 with fastp and then assembled into clones with MiXCR by TCRdb, keeping productive beta chains. All rows with the same CDR3 protein become a single entry with the most common DNA and genes. The sample includes around 780,000 distinct CDR3 sequences, with 25% to 30% observed a single time. 3% of the sample is in the top ten clones. This same sample was also taken into another study, of T cells of mothers and their children.

The sequencing sample was made of blood. All receptors come from a boy between 10 and 17 years old in good health.

This chain joins TRBV10-3 and TRBJ2-7; D is undetermined. The CDR3 length is 14 residues. V was pared by 4 bases and J by 6 bases, with 16 bases between. Germline loops: CDR1 ENHRY, CDR2 SYGVKD. The CDR3 DNA reads TGTGCCATCAGTGCAGACATGGGTCGAGGCGAGCAGTACTTC. Translating gives CAISADMGRGEQYF.

This clonotype was seen a handful of times. The chain combines TRBV18 with TRBJ2-7; D is perhaps TRBD1 (7 bases). Trimming stripped 0 bases from V and 5 bases from J, with 14 bases between. CDR3 size: 15 residues. Germline V CDR1 and CDR2: KGHSH, LQKENI. CDR3 sequence (DNA): TGTGCCAGCTCACCACCGGCGGGACAGTTCAACGAGCAGTACTTC. Translation gives CASSPPAGQFNEQYF.

This clonotype was counted between two and nine times. The chain combines TRBV25-1 with TRBJ2-1, with D perhaps TRBD1 or TRBD2 (5 bases each). The end of the DNA aligns better with TRBJ2-5, so the J call may be wrong. The CDR3 length is 15 residues. Looked up from germline, CDR1 is MGHDK and CDR2 is SYGVNS. The CDR3: CASSEGDAMRETQYF. The CDR3 bases are TGTGCCAGCAGTGAGGGGGACGCGATGAGAGAGACCCAGTACTTC.

The chain couples TRBV10-2 to TRBJ1-4; 10 bases agree with TRBD1. CDR3 length: 16 amino acids. V lost 1 base, J lost 3 bases, and 2 bases stayed unmatched. Per germline, CDR1 WSHSY and CDR2 SAAADI. DNA for the CDR3: TGCGCCAGCAGTGAGTTTGACAGGGGGCCTAATGAAAAACTGTTTTTT. It is translated as CASSEFDRGPNEKLFF.

The rearrangement links TRBV5-6 to TRBJ1-4; 7 nucleotides line up with TRBD1. CDR3 length equals 15 residues. The trim removed 3 bases at V and 6 bases at J, leaving 8 bases unmatched. CDR1 and CDR2 from the germline V gene are SGHDT and YYEEEE. In DNA form, the CDR3 reads TGTGCCAGCAGCTCGACAGGGAAGGGGCATGAAAAACTGTTTTTT. Translated: CASSSTGKGHEKLFF.

This clonotype came up a few times. The rearrangement joins TRBV10-3 to TRBJ2-7; TRBD1 matches at 8 bases. Trimming removed 6 bases from V and 2 bases from J; junction bases left unmatched: 3. The germline V gene has CDR1 ENHRY and CDR2 SYGVKD. The CDR3 is made up of 13 amino acids. In nucleotides, the CDR3 is TGTGCCATCAGGGGGACAGGACCCTACGAGCAGTACTTC. It yields the protein CAIRGTGPYEQYF.

This clonotype was counted between two and nine times. This chain joins TRBV20-1 and TRBJ2-1; D unresolved. This CDR3 region has 14 residues. Trimming shortened V by 7 bases and J by 0 bases, and 13 bases separated the two germline ends. CDR1 is DFQATT, CDR2 SNEGSKA, per germline (reference sequence). CDR3 sequence (DNA): TGCAGTGACAGAGTGGTTAGCTCCTACAATGAGCAGTTCTTC. Residues: CSDRVVSSYNEQFF.

The table lists this clonotype with a few counts. J is TRBJ2-7 and V is TRBV18; 8 bases align to TRBD1. V lost 3 bases, J lost 3 bases, and 16 bases stayed unmatched. The CDR3 is 18 residues long. Looked up from germline, CDR1 is KGHSH and CDR2 is LQKENI. In DNA, the CDR3 is TGTGCCAGCTCACCGACCTCGGCCGGGGCAGGGGGCCGCTACGAGCAGTACTTC. Amino acids: CASSPTSAGAGGRYEQYF.

This clonotype has at least ten counts. The rearrangement links TRBV12-3 or TRBV12-4 to TRBJ2-3; 9 nucleotides agree with TRBD1. V lost 5 bases, J lost 3 bases, and 9 bases stayed unmatched. The CDR3 has 16 amino acids. The CDR3 sequence: CASSADRGRRTDTQYF. The CDR3, as DNA: TGTGCCAGCAGTGCGGACAGGGGCCGGAGGACAGATACGCAGTATTTT.

This clonotype was seen a few times. Its ends do not fully match the called genes, so a read error is possible. The V call is TRBV20-1, the J call TRBJ1-2, with 7 bases aligning to TRBD1. Germline loops: CDR1 DFQATT, CDR2 SNEGSKA (reference sequence). This CDR3 has 15 residues. This CDR3 is CSAINPGQISYGYTF. The CDR3 nucleotides read TGCAGTGCTATAAATCCGGGACAGATATCCTATGGCTATACCTTC.

The chain uses TRBV12-3 or TRBV12-4 and TRBJ2-1; 7 bases line up with TRBD1. V gave up 5 bases and J gave up 5 bases; unmatched junction bases: 6. The length of the CDR3 is 14 residues. CDR3 bases: TGTGCCAGCAGTCCACAGGGGCGCAACAATGAGCAGTTCTTC. Residues: CASSPQGRNNEQFF.

The chain uses TRBV3-1 and TRBJ2-7; no reliable D call. V was clipped by 2 bases and J by 3 bases, with 8 bases between them. The CDR3 has 13 residues. Germline loops: CDR1 LGHDT, CDR2 YNNKEL (reference sequence). CDR3 nucleotides: TGTGCCAGCAGCCAACGGCGGCTCTACGAGCAGTACTTC. Translated: CASSQRRLYEQYF.

This clonotype was detected only a few times. This sequence joins TRBV7-6 and TRBJ2-1; D is ambiguous. Germline V CDR1 and CDR2: SGHVS, FNYEAQ. Trimming took off 5 bases at V and 8 bases at J, with 13 bases between the two ends. The CDR3 covers 13 residues. The CDR3 nucleotides are TGTGCCAGCAGCCCCCCACTTACGCATGAGCAGTTCTTC. It is translated as CASSPPLTHEQFF. The full variable domain, with the rest looked up from reference TRBV7-6 and TRBJ2-1, is GAGVSQSPRYKVTKRGQDVALRCDPISGHVSLYWYRQALGQGPEFLTYFNYEAQQDKSGLPNDRFSAERPEGSISTLTIQRTEQRDSAMYRCASSPPLTHEQFFGPGTRLTVL.

V usage is TRBV12-3 or TRBV12-4 and J usage is TRBJ1-3; TRBD1 might be the D (5 bases). The CDR3 runs 12 residues. Between the trimmed V and J ends, which lost 10 bases and 1 base, there was a span of 8 bases. CDR3 amino acids: CANGGSGNTIYF. CDR3 nucleotide sequence: TGTGCCAACGGGGGTTCTGGAAACACCATATATTTT.

Only a few counts were recorded for this clonotype. This sequence joins TRBV6-2 or TRBV6-3 and TRBJ1-2, with D uncertain. This CDR3 spans 12 amino acids. The V end was cut by 6 bases, the J end by 8 bases, with 13 bases between. Germline loops: CDR1 MNHEY, CDR2 SVGEGT. The CDR3 DNA reads as TGTGCCAGCAGGGAGGACCGGCGGGGCTACACCTTC. It encodes CASREDRRGYTF.

The chain couples TRBV7-3 to TRBJ2-3; D possibly corresponds to TRBD1 (5 bases). This CDR3 has 14 amino acids. V lost 1 base and J lost 2, with 7 bases in between. The V gene's germline CDR1 is SGHTA and CDR2 FQGTGA. The CDR3 bases are TGTGCCAGCAGCTTAAGGGGCTTCACAGATACGCAGTATTTT. Protein sequence: CASSLRGFTDTQYF.

The chain has TRBV2 and TRBJ1-5; unclear D gene. Deletions cut 5 bases from V and 0 bases from J, with 11 bases between. Germline-derived CDR1 and CDR2 are SNHLY and FYNNEI. The CDR3 is 15 amino acids. CDR3 bases: TGTGCCAGCAGTCCCCGGCAGGCTAGCAATCAGCCCCAGCATTTT. It translates to CASSPRQASNQPQHF. The full variable domain, rest sourced from reference TRBV2 and TRBJ1-5, is EPEVTQTPSHQVTQMGQEVILRCVPISNHLYFYWYRQILGQKVEFLVSFYNNEISEKSEIFDDQFSVERPDGSNFTLKIRSTKLEDSAMYFCASSPRQASNQPQHFGDGTRLSIL.

The chain joins TRBV12-3 or TRBV12-4 to TRBJ1-5; D call uncertain. The CDR3 sequence is 16 residues long. V lost 1 base, J lost 1 base, and 11 bases lay in between. CDR3 nucleotide sequence: TGTGCCAGCAGTTTAGAATTAGGCATGAGCAATCAGCCCCAGCATTTT. Its translation: CASSLELGMSNQPQHF.